These 20 T cell receptor beta chains share one sample of origin, sequenced in a study of blood T cell repertoires in COVID-19. Some clones are missing from TCRdb's copy, which holds only in-frame ones; the method was immunoSEQ multiplex PCR. The table includes roughly 180,000 clones, around 79% detected once. Sequencing was performed on peripheral blood. These receptors were taken from a woman aged 55 to 70 with COVID-19, enrolled during active disease.

The chain combines TRBV19 with TRBJ1-2; TRBD1 might be the D (6 bases). Trimming left V 3 bases short and J 5 bases short, with 16 bases between. The germline V gene encodes CDR1 LNHDA and CDR2 SQIVND (reference sequence). This CDR3 comprises 15 residues. As DNA, the CDR3 is TGTGCCAGTAGTATTCCCGGGACACGTCTTTATGGCTACACCTTC. Amino acid sequence: CASSIPGTRLYGYTF.

This rearrangement joins TRBV4-2 to TRBJ1-1; 11 bases align to TRBD1. Germline V lookup: CDR1 LGHNA, CDR2 YNFKEQ. The CDR3 is 15 amino acids. Unmatched junction bases numbered 0, after V lost 1 base and J lost 2 bases. The CDR3 DNA sequence: TGTGCCAGCAGCCAAGGGACAGGGGGCAACACTGAAGCTTTCTTT. Protein: CASSQGTGGNTEAFF.

The chain combines TRBV5-4 with TRBJ1-1; no definite D call. There are 16 residues in the CDR3. Germline-derived CDR1 and CDR2 are SGHNT and YYREEE (reference sequence). V lost 4 bases and J 1 base, leaving 17 bases between the germline ends. CDR3 sequence reads: CASSPSLEGSNTEAFF. As DNA, the CDR3 is TGTGCCAGCAGCCCCAGCCTGGAGGGCTCGAACACTGAAGCTTTCTTT.

The chain joins TRBV4-3 to TRBJ1-1; weak D call: TRBD1 (6 bases). Germline loops: CDR1 LGHNA, CDR2 YSLEER. The CDR3 runs to 14 residues. With 3 bases removed from V and 1 base from J, the gap between germline ends came to 9 bases. This chain's CDR3 is CASSHLTGNTEAFF. The DNA for the CDR3 is TGCGCCAGCAGCCACCTGACAGGGAACACTGAAGCTTTCTTT.

Here the CDR3 reads CASSYTGNTEAFF. The CDR3 region has the DNA TGTGCCAGCAGTTACACAGGGAACACTGAAGCTTTCTTT. The chain links TRBV12-3 or TRBV12-4 to TRBJ1-1; tentative D call: TRBD1 (5 bases). The CDR3 extends over 13 amino acids. V was pared by 4 bases and J by 1 base, with 7 bases between.

This clone was found once. J is TRBJ1-2 and V is TRBV19, with 7 bases that match TRBD1. This CDR3 is 13 amino acids long. Per the germline V gene, CDR1 is LNHDA and CDR2 is SQIVND (reference sequence). Unmatched junction bases numbered 5, after V lost 4 bases and J lost 6 bases. CDR3 amino acids: CASSTNRGNGYTF. CDR3 in DNA: TGTGCCAGTAGTACCAACAGGGGAAATGGCTACACCTTC.

The V call is TRBV29-1, the J call TRBJ2-7, with D perhaps TRBD1 (7 bases). The V gene lost 7 bases and the J gene lost 4 bases, with 17 bases spanning the gap. CDR1 is SQVTM and CDR2 is ANQGSEA in the germline V gene. The CDR3 totals 13 residues. CDR3 amino acids: CSAAGGGKYEQYF. Written as DNA, the CDR3 is TGCAGCGCTGCCGGAGGGGGCAAATACGAGCAGTACTTC.

J is TRBJ2-1 and V is TRBV7-9; a possible D gene is TRBD2 (5 bases). Per germline, CDR1 SEHNR and CDR2 FQNEAQ (reference sequence). CDR3 size: 15 residues. V dropped 2 bases and J dropped 2 bases, with 10 bases sitting between them. CDR3 bases: TGTGCCAGCAGCTTAATGGGAGAGCCCTACAATGAGCAGTTCTTC. This translates into CASSLMGEPYNEQFF.

This chain joins TRBV6-5 and TRBJ1-5, with D perhaps matching TRBD1 (6 bases). Germline V gene lookup returns CDR1 MNHEY and CDR2 SVGAGI. CDR3 length: 15 residues. V lost 7 bases to trimming and J lost 5 bases, with 18 bases between them. The CDR3 region has the DNA TGTGCCAGCATCCCCGACAGGTCCTACCATCAGCCCCAGCATTTT. Translating gives CASIPDRSYHQPQHF.

The V and J genes are TRBV28 and TRBJ1-2; 8 bases match TRBD1. V gave up 5 bases and J gave up 2 bases; unmatched junction bases: 10. The CDR3 has 16 amino acids. Germline CDR1 reads MDHEN; CDR2 reads SYDVKM. As DNA, the CDR3 is TGTGCCAGCAGTCTGCCGGGACAGGCCTACAACTATGGCTACACCTTC. As protein: CASSLPGQAYNYGYTF.

This sequence joins TRBV19 and TRBJ1-2; D remains ambiguous. Germline lookup yields CDR1 LNHDA and CDR2 SQIVND (reference sequence). The CDR3 spans 15 residues. Trimming took 2 bases from V and 1 from J, leaving 11 bases between them. The CDR3 DNA follows: TGTGCCAGTAGTATACAGATCCGCAATAACTATGGCTACACCTTC. This sequence encodes CASSIQIRNNYGYTF.

The rearrangement uses TRBV7-2 and TRBJ2-7; D unresolved. In germline, CDR1 is SGHTA, CDR2 FQGNSA. The germline V and J ends were trimmed by 1 base and 7 bases, with 17 bases remaining between them. The CDR3 runs to 15 residues. In nucleotides, the CDR3 is TGTGCCAGCAGCTTAGTAGAGTCCCCTCCTAAAGAGCAGTACTTC. Its translation: CASSLVESPPKEQYF.

This clone turned up a few times. The chain recombines TRBV7-2 with TRBJ1-1; no clear D gene. This CDR3 region has 15 residues. V was trimmed by 0 bases and J by 4 bases, leaving 12 bases between them. CDR1 is SGHTA, CDR2 FQGNSA, per germline. In DNA form, the CDR3 reads TGTGCCAGCAGCTTAGCGCCGGTTGCGGGCACTGAAGCTTTCTTT. Translating gives CASSLAPVAGTEAFF.

The chain combines TRBV7-9 with TRBJ2-6; D ambiguous. The germline CDR1 and CDR2 sequences are SEHNR and FQNEAQ (reference sequence). This CDR3 region has 14 residues. Trimming removed 8 bases at V and 1 base at J, with 9 bases between. The CDR3 here is CASQSRSGANVLTF. CDR3 sequence (DNA): TGTGCCAGCCAATCTCGGTCTGGGGCCAACGTCCTGACTTTC. The entire variable domain, with the rest obtained from reference TRBV7-9 and TRBJ2-6, is as follows: DTGVSQNPRHKITKRGQNVTFRCDPISEHNRLYWYRQTLGQGPEFLTYFQNEAQLEKSRLLSDRFSAERPKGSFSTLEIQRTEQGDSAMYLCASQSRSGANVLTFGAGSRLTVL.

The V gene is TRBV9, the J gene TRBJ2-3, with a tentative D call TRBD1 (5 bases). The CDR3 length is 12 residues. Deletions cut 0 bases from V and 11 bases from J, with 10 bases between. Germline CDR1 is SGDLS and CDR2 is YYNGEE. The CDR3 spells CASSVGGPLQYF. CDR3 coding DNA: TGTGCCAGCAGCGTAGGGGGCCCTCTGCAGTATTTT.

As regards this clone: This sample also contains other DNA sequences that code for the same CDR3. The V and J genes are TRBV27 and TRBJ1-5; 9 positions match TRBD1. V lost 8 bases to trimming and J lost 7 bases; unmatched junction nucleotides: 6. Germline V CDR1 and CDR2: MNHEY, SMNVEV (reference sequence). The CDR3 sequence is 13 residues long. The CDR3 loop reads CASQADRGQPQHF. For the CDR3, the DNA is TGTGCCAGCCAAGCCGACAGGGGGCAGCCCCAGCATTTT.

The rearrangement uses TRBV6-5 and TRBJ1-2, with TRBD1 as a possible D gene (5 bases). The CDR3 length is 12 residues. Germline CDR1 and CDR2: MNHEY and SVGAGI. Trimming shortened V by 2 bases and J by 8 bases, and 9 bases separated the two germline ends. CDR3 in amino acids: CASSYGGEGYTF. The CDR3 coding sequence is TGTGCCAGCAGTTACGGGGGGGAGGGCTACACCTTC.

The rearrangement links TRBV18 to TRBJ1-6; D unclear. Germline lookup yields CDR1 KGHSH and CDR2 LQKENI. V was cut by 1 base and J by 0 bases, with 7 bases left in between. The CDR3 sequence is 16 residues long. The CDR3 bases are TGTGCCAGCTCACCACTACCTAGCTCCTATAATTCACCCCTCCACTTT. Translating it yields CASSPLPSSYNSPLHF.

V gene TRBV23-1 combines with J gene TRBJ2-1; D possibly corresponds to TRBD2 (5 bases). TRBV23-1 is an ORF, with its function uncertain. V gave up 4 bases and J gave up 8 bases, with 24 bases separating them. The CDR3 is 17 residues long. The CDR3 sequence: CASSPRIRGRYYHEQFF. The CDR3 nucleotides read TGCGCCAGCAGTCCTCGGATCCGGGGTAGGTATTACCATGAGCAGTTCTTC.

This clone was picked up one time. The V and J genes are TRBV28 and TRBJ1-1; TRBD1 is a possible D gene (5 bases). V was clipped by 7 bases and J by 9 bases, with 12 bases between them. The CDR3 sequence is 11 residues long. The germline V gene encodes CDR1 MDHEN and CDR2 SYDVKM. In DNA, the CDR3 is TGTGCCAGCATTGGGACTTTCCAAGCTTTCTTT. Translated, it gives CASIGTFQAFF.